The T cell receptor beta chain described here comes from a study of PD-1 blockade in classical Hodgkin lymphoma. Study at large: Once every 2 weeks, patients received intravenous nivolumab at 3 mg/kg.

Sequencing used immunoSEQ multiplex PCR; TCRdb keeps in-frame clones, though not all of them. The sample has about 98,000 clones; roughly four fifths are singletons. Brentuximab vedotin exposure varied, and every patient relapsed after autologous stem cell transplantation. CDR3 length: 15 residues. The V gene's germline CDR1 is KGHSH and CDR2 LQKENI. V gave up 2 bases and J gave up 6 bases; unmatched junction bases: 7. The sample here was peripheral blood mononuclear cells (PBMCs), taken before the second cycle of nivolumab. This clonotype was sampled from a human donor with classical Hodgkin lymphoma. The chain is built from TRBV18 and TRBJ1-5; 7 nucleotides agree with TRBD1. CDR3 in DNA: TGTGCCAGCTCACCATCCGACAGGGTAGGTCAGCCCCAGCATTTT. Residues: CASSPSDRVGQPQHF.